Listed here is a single T cell receptor (beta chain). It was by 5'RACE template switching with UMIs that TCR beta cDNA was made. TCRdb reprocessed the 5' RACE reads and keeps a single row for each CDR3 protein, giving no DNA. This sample's table has a few hundred thousand distinct CDR3 sequences. This CDR3 has 15 residues. Germline V lookup: CDR1 LNHDA, CDR2 SQIVND (reference sequence). This sample was taken from a study of T cells expressing NK-cell markers. Study at large: The authors derived TCR beta repertoires from sorted CD3+CD56+NKG2C+, CD3+CD56+NKG2C- and CD3+CD56-NKG2C+ T cells. HCMV seropositivity characterized most of the eight sequenced donors, and seronegativity one.

The sequenced material came from blood T cells: a sorted CD56 or NKG2C T cell subset, CD4+ or CD8+ T cells, or bulk PBMC T cells (not recorded which). The rearrangement uses TRBV19 and TRBJ1-5. The TCR comes from a man aged 18 to 29 in good health. This chain's CDR3 is CASSIGQVFNQPQHF.